This TCR beta chain was found in a study of blood T cells in healthy people across ages. This clonotype was observed many times. The target antigen is unknown. Looked up from germline, CDR1 is SGHKS and CDR2 is YYEKEE (reference sequence). CDR3 length: 11 residues. The V gene lost 3 bases and the J gene lost 12 bases, with 12 bases spanning the gap. Study conclusions and caveats: Older age coincided with a roughly linear decline in TCR beta diversity per million T cells.

A sample-barcoded 5' primer and a J-beta primer mix were used in a second PCR of roughly 7 to 12 cycles. Sequencing of every sample gave 2.5 million or more CDR3-containing paired-end reads. TCRdb called the 5' RACE reads again in MiXCR, with one record for every CDR3 protein. The sample yields fewer than 800,000 distinct CDR3 sequences, about 32% seen once. The TCR originated in an elderly woman in good health. This rearrangement joins TRBV5-5 to TRBJ2-5; D is tentatively TRBD1 or TRBD2 (5 bases each). Specimen: blood. The CDR3 loop is CASSSGPLKYF. As DNA, the CDR3 is TGTGCCAGCAGCTCGGGACCGCTCAAGTACTTC.